The 3 T cell receptor beta chains given below trace back to one sample, sequenced in a study of GPR56 and killer-like receptors on CD4 memory cells. Each CDR3 protein gets one entry in TCRdb, which reprocessed the reads and gives no DNA. Its table lists 1,000 or so distinct CDR3 sequences. FACS enrichment separated five CD4+ populations based on killer cell lectin-like receptor and GPR56 expression. The sequenced material came from memory CD4+ T cells from blood. The receptors were sampled from a human donor in good health.

The chain uses TRBV12-3 or TRBV12-4 and TRBJ2-1; the TCRdb D gene call, TRBD2, has no DNA to confirm it. The CDR3 totals 16 residues. The CDR3 reads CASSAGVAGGPYEQFF.

This clonotype ranks as medium-sized in terms of frequency. The V and J genes are TRBV30 and TRBJ2-3; TCRdb returns TRBD1, unconfirmable since there is no DNA. Germline lookup yields CDR1 GTSNPN and CDR2 SVGIG (reference sequence). This CDR3 has 15 amino acids. CDR3 residues: CAWSVGGGLPDTQYF.

The chain combines TRBV6-1 with TRBJ2-1; the D call from TCRdb, TRBD1, cannot be confirmed without DNA. Per germline, CDR1 MNHNS and CDR2 SASEGT. This CDR3 region has 18 residues. CDR3 sequence: CASSSGTQAASSYNEQFF.